A selection of T cell receptor beta chains follows, all from one sample in a study of neoadjuvant anti-PD-1 for oral cavity cancer. Only in-frame clones appear in the TCRdb table, and some are missing; sequencing was by immunoSEQ multiplex PCR. The sample contains some 29,000 clones, about 80% of which appear only once. Sequencing was performed on PBMCs, taken after nivolumab (anti-PD-1) treatment. The receptors here all came from a person aged 35-79 years with oral cavity squamous cell carcinoma. The CDR3 runs from the conserved cysteine through the conserved F or W. D genes are given only for firm matches. Size tells how often a clone was seen (once, few, many) or the class of an expanded clone, and some rows leave it out.

J gene	V gene	clone size	D gene	CDR3 DNA	CDR3 protein
TRBJ1-1	TRBV7-2	NA	NA	TGTGCCAGCAGCTTAGGGGCAGCGAACACTGAAGCTTTCTTT	CASSLGAANTEAFF
TRBJ1-2	TRBV6-6	NA	NA	TGTGCCAGCAGTTACTCTGGAGAGTTAAACTATGGCTACACCTTC	CASSYSGELNYGYTF
TRBJ1-2	TRBV4-3	once	NA	TGCGCCAGCAGCCATGAGCAGAACTATGGCTACACCTTC	CASSHEQNYGYTF
TRBJ1-1	TRBV19	once	TRBD1	TGTGCCAGTAGTAGAGGGGGCAGGTTTGTTGTTGAAGCTTTCTTT	CASSRGGRFVVEAFF
TRBJ1-2	TRBV6-1	NA	NA	TGTGCCAGCAGGGGTCAGTCGTCGGCGGGCTACACCTTC	CASRGQSSAGYTF
TRBJ1-4	TRBV7-9	NA	TRBD1	TGTGCCAGCAGCTCCCGCGGGACAGGCAATGAAAAACTGTTTTTT	CASSSRGTGNEKLFF
TRBJ2-3	TRBV25-1	NA	NA	TGTGCCAGCAGTGAATCATCGGGACCTTGGGGCACAGATACGCAGTATTTT	CASSESSGPWGTDTQYF
TRBJ1-1	TRBV5-6	NA	TRBD1	TGTGCCAGCAGCATCGACAGGGCAGGTCGAGCTTTCTTT	CASSIDRAGRAFF
TRBJ2-7	TRBV29-1	NA	TRBD1	TGCAGCGCGTGGACAGGCTCCTACGAGCAGTACTTC	CSAWTGSYEQYF
TRBJ2-1	TRBV20-1	NA	NA	TGCAGTGCTTCAATTTACAATGAGCAGTTCTTC	CSASIYNEQFF
TRBJ2-7	TRBV4-3	NA	NA	TGCGCCAGCAGCCAAGATCGCGGCGGGACAGCAATCTTC	CASSQDRGGTAIF
TRBJ2-7	TRBV19	NA	NA	TGTGCCAGTAGTATCGAAAGAGGGGTCGGCTACGAGCAGTACTTC	CASSIERGVGYEQYF
TRBJ2-5	TRBV5-1	NA	TRBD1	TGCGCCAGCAGAGTAGGGACAGAAGAGACCCAGTACTTC	CASRVGTEETQYF
TRBJ1-1	TRBV9	few	NA	TGTGCCAGCAGCGTAGGAGTAACGGGCACTGAAGCTTTCTTT	CASSVGVTGTEAFF
TRBJ2-4	TRBV19	NA	TRBD2	TGTGCCAGTAGAGGCGGGACTAGCAAAAACATTCAGTACTTC	CASRGGTSKNIQYF
TRBJ2-3	TRBV9	NA	NA	TGTGCCAGCAGCGTAGGGGTAGAGGGGGGACGCACAGATACGCAGTATTTT	CASSVGVEGGRTDTQYF
TRBJ1-2	TRBV11-2	NA	NA	TGTGCCAGCAGCCCCCTGAGACATAACTATGGCTACACCTTC	CASSPLRHNYGYTF
TRBJ1-3	TRBV10-2	NA	TRBD1	TGCGCCAGCAGGCGGACAGGGGGCGATTTCGGAAACACCATATATTTT	CASRRTGGDFGNTIYF